Following are 28 T cell receptor beta chains from one sample sequenced in a study of T cells expressing NK-cell markers (TCRdb year 2020). The receptor library was made with 5' RACE. Sequencing used an Illumina HiSeq 2000. TCRdb reprocessed the reads and provides one entry for every CDR3 protein sequence; no DNA is given. The sample table on file contains some 300,000 distinct CDR3 sequences. Of the sample, approximately 0.42% is held by the ten largest clones. Sequencing used blood T cells: a sorted CD56 or NKG2C T cell subset, CD4+ or CD8+ T cells, or bulk PBMC T cells (not recorded which). The source is a man aged 18 to 35 in good health. Donor details come from another sample of the same person, matched by shared clones.

The chain employs TRBV4-2 and TRBJ2-1; TCRdb's assignment of TRBD2 cannot be checked, as there is no DNA. Germline V gene data show CDR1 as LGHNA and CDR2 as YNFKEQ. The CDR3 spans 16 residues. CDR3 in amino acids: CASSSPTGTSGNEQFF.

This chain joins TRBV29-1 and TRBJ2-7; TCRdb outputs TRBD2, but without DNA this stays unchecked. CDR1 and CDR2 from the germline V gene are SQVTM and ANQGSEA. There are 12 residues in the CDR3. The CDR3 here is CSVRDSLYEQYF.

V and J are TRBV18 and TRBJ1-5; TCRdb's D gene call, TRBD1, goes unchecked for lack of DNA. This CDR3 has 17 amino acids. The V gene's germline CDR1 is KGHSH and CDR2 LQKENI. CDR3 residues: CASSPSGGGRRNQPQHF.

CDR3 amino acids: CASGQGGEKLFF. The genes are TRBV3-1 and TRBJ1-4. The CDR3 is 12 amino acids. CDR1 is LGHDT and CDR2 is YNNKEL in the germline V gene (reference sequence).

The chain employs TRBV20-1 and TRBJ2-3; TCRdb calls TRBD1, which cannot be checked without DNA. The CDR3 is 15 residues long. Germline V CDR1 and CDR2: DFQATT, SNEGSKA (reference sequence). The CDR3 sequence is CSACPRDRGGDTQYF.

The chain links TRBV20-1 to TRBJ1-5; TCRdb's D gene call, TRBD1, goes unchecked for lack of DNA. This CDR3 has 13 amino acids. Germline V gene data show CDR1 as DFQATT and CDR2 as SNEGSKA (reference sequence). The chain's CDR3 is CSAEGQGNQPQHF.

The CDR3 reads CSAKDRAKHNEQFF. The V call is TRBV29-1, the J call TRBJ2-1; TCRdb's D call of TRBD1 is untestable without DNA. Germline assignment: CDR1 SQVTM and CDR2 ANQGSEA. The CDR3 extends over 14 amino acids.

V gene TRBV6-5 combines with J gene TRBJ2-1; TCRdb designates TRBD2, a call that cannot be tested without DNA. The CDR3 consists of 15 residues. Per germline, CDR1 MNHEY and CDR2 SVGAGI. The CDR3 here is CASSYSEVARNEQFF.

The J gene is TRBJ1-5, the V gene TRBV7-2; the D call from TCRdb, TRBD1, cannot be confirmed without DNA. Germline V lookup: CDR1 SGHTA, CDR2 FQGNSA. This CDR3 comprises 17 residues. This chain's CDR3 is CASSPRDEGWGNQPQHF.

The J gene is TRBJ1-1, the V gene TRBV20-1. Germline CDR1 is DFQATT and CDR2 is SNEGSKA (reference sequence). This CDR3 has 16 residues. CDR3 loop: CSARIRAFSMNTEAFF.

V usage is TRBV20-1 and J usage is TRBJ2-5; absent DNA, TCRdb's TRBD1 call cannot be checked. This CDR3 is built from 14 residues. The germline V gene encodes CDR1 DFQATT and CDR2 SNEGSKA (reference sequence). CDR3 region: CSASPQGAWETQYF.

This sequence joins TRBV29-1 and TRBJ2-5; TCRdb gives TRBD1 as the D gene, but with no DNA this cannot be confirmed. The germline gives CDR1 SQVTM, CDR2 ANQGSEA. This CDR3 contains 13 residues. CDR3 sequence: CSVGLWGAETQYF.

This chain links TRBV11-2 with TRBJ2-1; TCRdb picks TRBD1, but there is no DNA to check that call. Germline CDR1 reads SGHAT; CDR2 reads FQNNGV. This CDR3 contains 16 residues. CDR3 amino acids: CASSLGGSGGLYEQFF.

The chain employs TRBV20-1 and TRBJ2-7; the TRBD2 assignment by TCRdb is unverifiable without DNA. Germline CDR1 and CDR2: DFQATT and SNEGSKA (reference sequence). This CDR3 is 15 amino acids long. The CDR3 sequence: CSARGPSGSHYEQYF.

CDR3 loop: CASSYSRTAAQYF. The genes are TRBV6-5 and TRBJ2-3. CDR1 and CDR2 (germline): MNHEY, SVGAGI. This CDR3 is built from 13 residues.

The chain carries TRBV28 and TRBJ2-7; no DNA is available, so the TRBD2 call from TCRdb remains unchecked. CDR1 MDHEN and CDR2 SYDVKM come from the germline V gene. The CDR3 has 20 residues. This chain's CDR3 is CASSQQLPGLAGVGNYEQYF.

Here the CDR3 reads CASSFVAGEAFF. The V and J genes are TRBV6-5 and TRBJ1-1. The germline gives CDR1 MNHEY, CDR2 SVGAGI. The CDR3 spans 12 residues.

CDR3 loop: CSVAFGEKLFF. This chain uses TRBV29-1 with TRBJ1-4. CDR3 length: 11 amino acids. Germline-derived CDR1 and CDR2 are SQVTM and ANQGSEA.

The gene calls are TRBV7-2 and TRBJ2-7; checking the TCRdb D call of TRBD1 is not possible without DNA. The CDR3 spans 15 residues. The germline CDR1 and CDR2 sequences are SGHTA and FQGNSA. CDR3: CASSLFGAGASEQYF.

The genes are TRBV5-1 and TRBJ1-1; the D gene TCRdb calls, TRBD1, cannot be checked with no DNA. The CDR3 consists of 15 residues. Germline CDR1 reads SGHRS; CDR2 reads YFSETQ. The CDR3: CASSLGGGRNTEAFF.

The chain has TRBV20-1 and TRBJ2-4; TCRdb designates TRBD2, a call that cannot be tested without DNA. CDR3 size: 16 residues. The germline V gene encodes CDR1 DFQATT and CDR2 SNEGSKA (reference sequence). The CDR3 reads CSADRTSGANKNIQYF.

V gene TRBV27 combines with J gene TRBJ1-4; the TCRdb D gene call, TRBD1, has no DNA to confirm it. The CDR3 is made up of 16 amino acids. Germline lookup yields CDR1 MNHEY and CDR2 SMNVEV (reference sequence). CDR3 loop: CASSFTNLRANEKLFF.

The chain couples TRBV5-1 to TRBJ2-2; TCRdb's D call of TRBD2 is untestable without DNA. CDR1 and CDR2 from the germline V gene are SGHRS and YFSETQ. This CDR3 region has 12 residues. CDR3 sequence reads: CASGGGPGELFF.

The CDR3 is CASSLVFGQGRDLAKNIQYF. The chain links TRBV12-3 or TRBV12-4 to TRBJ2-4; TCRdb gives TRBD1 as the D gene, but with no DNA this cannot be confirmed. This CDR3 comprises 20 residues.

The V call is TRBV4-1, the J call TRBJ1-2; TCRdb gives TRBD1 as the D gene, but with no DNA this cannot be confirmed. The length of the CDR3 is 16 residues. Germline CDR1 reads MGHRA; CDR2 reads YSYEKL. The CDR3 protein is CASSQDLLRGRYGYTF.

This chain uses TRBV12-5 with TRBJ2-2. This CDR3 comprises 11 residues. Per the germline V gene, CDR1 is LGHNT and CDR2 is FRNRAP. The CDR3 sequence is CASGGTGELFF.

The chain combines TRBV7-6 with TRBJ2-1; with no DNA, the TCRdb D assignment of TRBD1 cannot be verified. Germline assignment: CDR1 SGHVS and CDR2 FNYEAQ. The CDR3 is 13 amino acids. This CDR3 is CASSSVAPQVQFF.

V usage is TRBV18 and J usage is TRBJ2-7; TCRdb selects TRBD2, and the lack of DNA leaves this call unchecked. This CDR3 is 18 amino acids long. The germline V gene encodes CDR1 KGHSH and CDR2 LQKENI. The CDR3 sequence: CASRTRGKAGNNSYEQYF.